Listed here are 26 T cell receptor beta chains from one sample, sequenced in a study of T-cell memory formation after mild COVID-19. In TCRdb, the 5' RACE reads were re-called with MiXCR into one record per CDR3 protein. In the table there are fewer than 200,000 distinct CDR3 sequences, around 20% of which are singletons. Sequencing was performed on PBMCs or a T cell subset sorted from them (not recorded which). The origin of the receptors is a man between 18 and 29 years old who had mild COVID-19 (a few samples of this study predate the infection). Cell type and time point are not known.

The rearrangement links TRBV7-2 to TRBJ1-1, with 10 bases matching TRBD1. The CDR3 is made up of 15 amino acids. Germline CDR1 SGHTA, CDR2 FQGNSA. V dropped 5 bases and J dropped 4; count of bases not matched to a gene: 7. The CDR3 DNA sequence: TGTGCCAGCAGCCCGGGACAGGGGAAGATCACTGAAGCTTTCTTT. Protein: CASSPGQGKITEAFF.

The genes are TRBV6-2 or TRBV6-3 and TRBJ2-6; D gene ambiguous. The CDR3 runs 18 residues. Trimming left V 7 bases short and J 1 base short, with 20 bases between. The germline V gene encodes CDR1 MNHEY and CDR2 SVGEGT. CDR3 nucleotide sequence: TGTGCCAGCATCCAAGGATTCCCCCTGGAGTCTGGGGCCAACGTCCTGACTTTC. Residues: CASIQGFPLESGANVLTF.

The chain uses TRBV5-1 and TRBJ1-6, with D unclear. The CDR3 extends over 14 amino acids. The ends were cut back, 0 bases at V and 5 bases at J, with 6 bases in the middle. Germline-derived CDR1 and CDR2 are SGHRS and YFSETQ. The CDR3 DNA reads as TGCGCCAGCAGCTTGGGGATTGATAATTCACCCCTCCACTTT. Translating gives CASSLGIDNSPLHF. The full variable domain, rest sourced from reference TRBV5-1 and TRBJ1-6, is KAGVTQTPRYLIKTRGQQVTLSCSPISGHRSVSWYQQTPGQGLQFLFEYFSETQRNKGNFPGRFSGRQFSNSRSEMNVSTLELGDSALYLCASSLGIDNSPLHFGNGTRLTVT.

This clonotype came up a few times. This CDR3 reads CASRQGARPGYTF. The CDR3 coding sequence is TGTGCCAGCAGACAGGGGGCGCGCCCTGGCTACACCTTC. This sequence joins TRBV25-1 and TRBJ1-2; 9 bases fit TRBD1. The germline CDR1 and CDR2 sequences are MGHDK and SYGVNS. V lost 6 bases, J lost 7 bases, and 6 bases stayed unmatched. This CDR3 contains 13 residues.

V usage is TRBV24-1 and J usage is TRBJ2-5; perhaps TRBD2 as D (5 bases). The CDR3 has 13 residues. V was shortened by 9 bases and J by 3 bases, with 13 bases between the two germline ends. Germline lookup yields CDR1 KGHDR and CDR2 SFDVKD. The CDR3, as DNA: TGTGCCACCGGAGGACTTGTAGAAGAGACCCAGTACTTC. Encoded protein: CATGGLVEETQYF.

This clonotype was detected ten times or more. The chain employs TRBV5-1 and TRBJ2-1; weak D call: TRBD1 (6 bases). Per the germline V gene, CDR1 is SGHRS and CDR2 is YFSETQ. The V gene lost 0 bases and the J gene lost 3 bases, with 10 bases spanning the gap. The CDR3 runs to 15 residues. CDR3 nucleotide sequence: TGCGCCAGCAGCTTGGCAGCGGACAGCTACAATGAGCAGTTCTTC. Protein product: CASSLAADSYNEQFF. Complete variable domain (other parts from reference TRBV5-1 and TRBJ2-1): KAGVTQTPRYLIKTRGQQVTLSCSPISGHRSVSWYQQTPGQGLQFLFEYFSETQRNKGNFPGRFSGRQFSNSRSEMNVSTLELGDSALYLCASSLAADSYNEQFFGPGTRLTVL.

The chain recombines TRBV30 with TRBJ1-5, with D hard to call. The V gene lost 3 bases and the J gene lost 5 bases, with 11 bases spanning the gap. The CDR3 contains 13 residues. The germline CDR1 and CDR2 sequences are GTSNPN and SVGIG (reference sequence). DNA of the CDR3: TGTGCCTGGAGAGGCAGCGACTATCAGCCCCAGCATTTT. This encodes CAWRGSDYQPQHF.

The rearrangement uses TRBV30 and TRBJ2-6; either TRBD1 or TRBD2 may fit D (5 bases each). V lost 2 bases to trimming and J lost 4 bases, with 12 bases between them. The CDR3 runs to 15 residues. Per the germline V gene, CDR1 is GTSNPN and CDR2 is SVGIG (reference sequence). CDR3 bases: TGTGCCTGGAGTCCAGGGACCTCCGGGGCCAACGTCCTGACTTTC. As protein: CAWSPGTSGANVLTF. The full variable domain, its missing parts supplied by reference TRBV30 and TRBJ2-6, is SQTIHQWPATLVQPVGSPLSLECTVEGTSNPNLYWYRQAAGRGLQLLFYSVGIGQISSEVPQNLSASRPQDRQFILSSKKLLLSDSGFYLCAWSPGTSGANVLTFGAGSRLTVL.

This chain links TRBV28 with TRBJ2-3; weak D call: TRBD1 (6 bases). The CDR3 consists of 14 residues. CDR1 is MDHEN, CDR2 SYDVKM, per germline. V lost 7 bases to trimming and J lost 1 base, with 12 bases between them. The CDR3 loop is CASIRDTGTDTQYF. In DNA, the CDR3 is TGTGCCAGCATCCGGGACACCGGCACAGATACGCAGTATTTT.

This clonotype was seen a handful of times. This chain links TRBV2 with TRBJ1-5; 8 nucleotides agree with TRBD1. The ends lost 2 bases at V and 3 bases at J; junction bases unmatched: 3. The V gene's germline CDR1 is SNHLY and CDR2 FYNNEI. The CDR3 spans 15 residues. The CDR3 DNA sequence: TGTGCCAGCAGTGAACACAGGGGGAACAATCAGCCCCAGCATTTT. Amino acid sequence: CASSEHRGNNQPQHF.

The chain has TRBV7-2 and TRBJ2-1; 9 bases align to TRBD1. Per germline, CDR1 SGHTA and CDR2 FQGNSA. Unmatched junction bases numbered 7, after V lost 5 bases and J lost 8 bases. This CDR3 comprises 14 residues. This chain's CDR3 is CASSNRGRADEQFF. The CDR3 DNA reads TGTGCCAGCAGCAACAGGGGGCGAGCGGATGAGCAGTTCTTC.

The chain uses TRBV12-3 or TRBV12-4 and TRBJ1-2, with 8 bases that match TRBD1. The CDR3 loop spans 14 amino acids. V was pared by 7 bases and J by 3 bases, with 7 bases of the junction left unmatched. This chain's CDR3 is CASTPGQAYYGYTF. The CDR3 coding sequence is TGTGCCAGCACACCGGGACAGGCGTACTATGGCTACACCTTC.

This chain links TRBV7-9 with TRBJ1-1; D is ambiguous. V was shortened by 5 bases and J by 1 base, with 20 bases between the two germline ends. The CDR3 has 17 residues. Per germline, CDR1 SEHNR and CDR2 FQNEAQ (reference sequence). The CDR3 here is CASSPASLWQANTEAFF. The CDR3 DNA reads TGTGCCAGCAGCCCCGCCAGCCTTTGGCAGGCGAACACTGAAGCTTTCTTT.

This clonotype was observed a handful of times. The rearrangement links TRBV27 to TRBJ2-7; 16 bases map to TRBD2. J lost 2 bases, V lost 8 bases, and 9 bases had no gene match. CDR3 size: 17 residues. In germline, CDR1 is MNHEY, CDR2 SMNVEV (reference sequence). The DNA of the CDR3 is TGTGCCAGCCGAGGGACTAGCGGGGGGGGAGGAACCTACGAGCAGTACGTC. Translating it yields CASRGTSGGGGTYEQYV.

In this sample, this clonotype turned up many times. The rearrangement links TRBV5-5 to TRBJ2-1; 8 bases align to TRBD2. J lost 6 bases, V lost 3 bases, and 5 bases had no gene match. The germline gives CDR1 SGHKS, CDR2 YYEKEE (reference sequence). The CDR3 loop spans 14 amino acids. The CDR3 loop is CASSSTRGGNEQFF. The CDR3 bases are TGTGCCAGCAGCTCAACCCGGGGGGGCAATGAGCAGTTCTTC.

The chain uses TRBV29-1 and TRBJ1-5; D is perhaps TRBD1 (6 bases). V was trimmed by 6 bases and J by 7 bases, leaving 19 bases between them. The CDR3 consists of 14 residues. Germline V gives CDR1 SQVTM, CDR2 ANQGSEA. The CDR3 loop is CSVSGGGFDQPQHF. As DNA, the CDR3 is TGCAGCGTGAGCGGAGGGGGGTTCGACCAGCCCCAGCATTTT.

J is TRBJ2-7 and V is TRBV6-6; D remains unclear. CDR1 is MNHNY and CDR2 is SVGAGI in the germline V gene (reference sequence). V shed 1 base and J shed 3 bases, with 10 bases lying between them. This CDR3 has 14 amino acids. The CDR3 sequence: CASSYLEHYYEQYF. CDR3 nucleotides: TGTGCCAGCAGTTACTTGGAGCACTACTACGAGCAGTACTTC.

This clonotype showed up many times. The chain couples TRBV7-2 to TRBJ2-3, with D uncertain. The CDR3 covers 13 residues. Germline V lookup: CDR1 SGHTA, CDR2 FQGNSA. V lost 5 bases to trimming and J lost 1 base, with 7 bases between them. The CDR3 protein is CASSPGGTDTQYF. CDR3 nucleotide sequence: TGTGCCAGCAGCCCAGGAGGCACAGATACGCAGTATTTT.

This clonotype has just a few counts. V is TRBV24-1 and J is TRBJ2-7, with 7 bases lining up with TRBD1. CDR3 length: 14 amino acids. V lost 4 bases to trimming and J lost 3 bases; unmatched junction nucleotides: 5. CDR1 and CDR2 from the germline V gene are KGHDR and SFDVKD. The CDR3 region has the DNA TGTGCCACCAGTGAATGTCACAGGGGCTACGAGCAGTACTTC. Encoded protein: CATSECHRGYEQYF.

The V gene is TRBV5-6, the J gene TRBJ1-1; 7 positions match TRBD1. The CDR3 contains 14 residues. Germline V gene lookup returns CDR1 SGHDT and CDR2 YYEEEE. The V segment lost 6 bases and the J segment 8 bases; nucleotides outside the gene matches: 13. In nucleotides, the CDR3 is TGTGCCAGCAACCGAGGGGGCCCTATCCCCGAAGCTTTCTTT. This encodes CASNRGGPIPEAFF.

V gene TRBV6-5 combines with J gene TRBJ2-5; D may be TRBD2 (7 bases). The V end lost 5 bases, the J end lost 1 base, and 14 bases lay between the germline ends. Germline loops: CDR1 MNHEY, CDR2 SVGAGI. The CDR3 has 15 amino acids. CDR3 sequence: CASSPLGGGQETQYF. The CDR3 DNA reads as TGTGCCAGCAGTCCCCTAGGGGGGGGCCAAGAGACCCAGTACTTC.

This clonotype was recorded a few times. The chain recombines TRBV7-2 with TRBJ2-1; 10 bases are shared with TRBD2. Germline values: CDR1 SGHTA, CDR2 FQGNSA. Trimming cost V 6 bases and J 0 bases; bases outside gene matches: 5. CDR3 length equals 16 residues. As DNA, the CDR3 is TGTGCCAGCAGGCGAGCGGGGGGGAGCTCCTACAATGAGCAGTTCTTC. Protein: CASRRAGGSSYNEQFF.

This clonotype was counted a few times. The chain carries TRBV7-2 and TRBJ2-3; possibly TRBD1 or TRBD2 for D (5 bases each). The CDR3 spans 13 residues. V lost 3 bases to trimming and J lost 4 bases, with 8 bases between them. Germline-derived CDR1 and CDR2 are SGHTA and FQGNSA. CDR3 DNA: TGTGCCAGCAGCTTCCGGGGACCAGATACGCAGTATTTT. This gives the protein CASSFRGPDTQYF.

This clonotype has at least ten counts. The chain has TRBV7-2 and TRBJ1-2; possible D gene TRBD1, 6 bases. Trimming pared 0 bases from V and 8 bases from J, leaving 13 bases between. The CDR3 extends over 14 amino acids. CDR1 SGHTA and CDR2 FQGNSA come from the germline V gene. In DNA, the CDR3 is TGTGCCAGCAGCTTAGCGATGGGGGCGCGAGGCTACACCTTC. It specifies CASSLAMGARGYTF.

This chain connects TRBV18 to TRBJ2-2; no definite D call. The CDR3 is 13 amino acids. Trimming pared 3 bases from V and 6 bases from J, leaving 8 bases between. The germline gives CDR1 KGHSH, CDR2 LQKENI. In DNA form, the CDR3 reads TGTGCCAGCTCACCTCTGACTCCCGGGGAGCTGTTTTTT. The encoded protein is CASSPLTPGELFF.

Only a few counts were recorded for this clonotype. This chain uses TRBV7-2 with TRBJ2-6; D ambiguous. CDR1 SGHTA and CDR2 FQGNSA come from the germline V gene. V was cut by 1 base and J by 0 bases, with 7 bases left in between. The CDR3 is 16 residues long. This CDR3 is CASSLVRSSGANVLTF. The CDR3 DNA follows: TGTGCCAGCAGCTTAGTCAGGTCCTCTGGGGCCAACGTCCTGACTTTC. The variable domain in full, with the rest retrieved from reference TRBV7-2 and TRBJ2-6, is GAGVSQSPSNKVTEKGKDVELRCDPISGHTALYWYRQSLGQGLEFLIYFQGNSAPDKSGLPSDRFSAERTGGSVSTLTIQRTQQEDSAVYLCASSLVRSSGANVLTFGAGSRLTVL.